These T cell receptor beta chains were read from a single sample in a study of beta chain features in type 1 diabetes. Here immunoSEQ multiplex PCR was the method, and the copy in TCRdb shows in-frame clones only, minus some. Of fewer than 650,000 clones detected, 15% to 18% appear once; the ten largest clones hold approximately 0.099%. The sample was naive CD4+ T cells from blood. All receptors derive from a man aged 18-30 years in good health. Each CDR3 is given with its conserved first and last residue. Each record gives: clone size, J gene, V gene, D gene, CDR3 protein, CDR3 DNA. The D gene is left open where the match is weak. Rows may omit the clone size; those that give it use once, few, many or a size class.

>.|TRBJ1-2|TRBV10-3|.
CATQENYGYTF
TGTGCCACCCAGGAGAACTATGGCTACACCTTC
>.|TRBJ2-2|TRBV9|.
CASSAALGSRNTGELFF
TGTGCCAGCAGCGCTGCCCTGGGCTCGAGAAACACCGGGGAGCTGTTTTTT
>few|TRBJ1-2|TRBV5-1|TRBD1
CASRPTGALFYGYTF
TGCGCCAGCAGGCCCACAGGGGCCTTATTCTATGGCTACACCTTC
>.|TRBJ2-3|TRBV5-8|.
CASSAQGRTQYF
TGTGCCAGCAGCGCACAAGGGAGGACGCAGTATTTT
>few|TRBJ2-7|TRBV19|TRBD1
CASSRGQGIREQYF
TGTGCCAGTAGTAGGGGACAGGGCATCCGCGAGCAGTACTTC
>.|TRBJ2-5|TRBV27|TRBD1
CASSSLGQGRFGTQYF
TGTGCCAGCAGTTCACTGGGACAGGGACGTTTTGGGACCCAGTACTTC
>few|TRBJ1-6|TRBV5-1|.
CASSTGIYNSPLHF
TGCGCCAGCAGCACGGGGATCTATAATTCACCCCTCCACTTT
>.|TRBJ2-1|TRBV7-2|TRBD2
CASSLGPSGRISSYNEQFF
TGTGCCAGCAGCTTAGGTCCTAGCGGGAGGATTAGCTCCTACAATGAGCAGTTCTTC
>.|TRBJ2-3|TRBV11-3|.
CASSLALVNTQYF
TGTGCCAGCAGCTTAGCCCTTGTGAATACGCAGTATTTT
>few|TRBJ2-7|TRBV6-6|TRBD2
CASSYGLAGGEQYF
TGTGCCAGCAGTTATGGACTAGCGGGAGGCGAGCAGTACTTC
>.|TRBJ2-7|TRBV9|.
CASSVAAGSYEQYF
TGTGCCAGCAGCGTAGCGGCGGGGTCCTACGAGCAGTACTTC
>.|TRBJ2-7|TRBV7-2|.
CASSHRLVVSYEQYF
TGTGCCAGCAGCCACCGCCTGGTTGTATCCTACGAGCAGTACTTC
>.|TRBJ1-2|TRBV7-2|.
CASSLQGPYYGYTF
TGTGCCAGCAGCCTACAGGGCCCTTACTATGGCTACACCTTC
>.|TRBJ2-5|TRBV4-3|.
CASSRRQGEETQYF
TGCGCCAGCAGCCGGCGGCAGGGAGAGGAGACCCAGTACTTC
>.|TRBJ2-2|TRBV2|.
CASNLATNTGELFF
TGTGCCAGCAATCTAGCCACCAACACCGGGGAGCTGTTTTTT
>few|TRBJ1-5|TRBV30|.
CAWSGRVSNQPQHF
TGTGCCTGGTCCGGGCGCGTTAGCAATCAGCCCCAGCATTTT
>few|TRBJ2-3|TRBV5-6|.
CASSPPRAASTDTQYF
TGTGCCAGCAGCCCTCCACGGGCAGCTAGCACAGATACGCAGTATTTT
>few|TRBJ2-6|TRBV11-3|.
CASSLAAGVTNVLTF
TGTGCCAGCAGCTTAGCGGCAGGGGTTACCAACGTCCTGACTTTC
>few|TRBJ2-3|TRBV4-3|.
CASSQSRGTTQYF
TGCGCCAGCAGCCAATCTAGAGGCACCACGCAGTATTTT
>.|TRBJ2-3|TRBV27|.
CASSLSAGQSTDTQYF
TGTGCCAGCAGTTTATCGGCCGGACAGAGCACAGATACGCAGTATTTT
>.|TRBJ2-5|TRBV9|.
CASSSPRETQYF
TGTGCCAGCAGCTCTCCTCGAGAGACCCAGTACTTC
>few|TRBJ2-3|TRBV2|.
CASSDTGDTQYF
TGTGCCAGCAGTGATACGGGAGATACGCAGTATTTT
>.|TRBJ1-5|TRBV7-9|.
CASSPFSNQPQHF
TGTGCCAGCAGCCCGTTCTCGAATCAGCCCCAGCATTTT
>.|TRBJ1-4|TRBV15|TRBD1
CATGTVLEKLFF
TGTGCCACCGGGACAGTACTTGAAAAACTGTTTTTT
>.|TRBJ2-7|TRBV27|.
CASSSHSRQNEQYF
TGTGCCAGCAGTTCCCACAGCAGGCAGAACGAGCAGTACTTC
>.|TRBJ2-2|TRBV5-4|.
CASSLDRVNTGELFF
TGTGCCAGCAGCTTGGACAGGGTCAACACCGGGGAGCTGTTTTTT
>few|TRBJ2-7|TRBV15|.
CATSRDLVASSYEQYF
TGTGCCACCAGCAGAGATTTGGTCGCGTCTTCCTACGAGCAGTACTTC
>.|TRBJ2-3|TRBV6-1|.
CASSASASTSTDTQYF
TGTGCCAGCAGTGCGTCGGCAAGCACGAGTACAGATACGCAGTATTTT
>few|TRBJ2-1|TRBV7-2|.
CASSPARVYSSYNEQFF
TGTGCCAGCAGTCCGGCCAGGGTATACTCAAGTTACAATGAGCAGTTCTTC
>.|TRBJ1-2|TRBV18|TRBD1
CASSPMFLGTGEYGYTF
TGTGCCAGCTCACCAATGTTTCTAGGGACAGGGGAATATGGCTACACCTTC
>.|TRBJ2-7|TRBV7-2|.
CASSFYFRNGNEQYF
TGTGCCAGCAGCTTTTATTTCCGTAACGGGAACGAGCAGTACTTC
>.|TRBJ2-7|TRBV11-2|TRBD1
CASRARTGVLYEQYF
TGTGCCAGCAGAGCTAGGACAGGGGTACTCTACGAGCAGTACTTC
>.|TRBJ2-1|TRBV6-1|.
CASSVMGSTNEQFF
TGTGCCAGCAGCGTAATGGGATCTACAAATGAGCAGTTCTTC
>.|TRBJ2-7|TRBV7-2|.
CASSTTDIPGAYEQYF
TGTGCCAGCAGCACCACGGACATCCCGGGGGCATACGAGCAGTACTTC
>.|TRBJ1-1|TRBV27|.
CASSLSLVQANTEAFF
TGTGCCAGCAGTTTATCCCTTGTCCAGGCGAACACTGAAGCTTTCTTT
>many|TRBJ2-4|TRBV10-3|.
CAISEASIQYF
TGTGCCATCAGTGAAGCAAGCATTCAGTACTTC
>.|TRBJ2-7|TRBV6-1|.
CATLPGYSYEQYF
TGTGCCACCCTCCCAGGCTACTCCTACGAGCAGTACTTC
>.|TRBJ1-1|TRBV5-1|.
CASRAPGTARTEAFF
TGCGCCAGCAGAGCCCCCGGGACGGCCAGAACTGAAGCTTTCTTT
>.|TRBJ2-3|TRBV7-2|TRBD2
CASRISGAYTDTQYF
TGTGCCAGCAGAATTAGCGGGGCCTACACAGATACGCAGTATTTT
>few|TRBJ1-1|TRBV5-1|TRBD1
CASSLTGAGDTEAFF
TGCGCCAGCAGCTTGACAGGGGCGGGTGACACTGAAGCTTTCTTT
>few|TRBJ2-3|TRBV7-8|.
CASSLNGGSSTDTQYF
TGTGCCAGCAGCCTCAATGGAGGGAGTAGCACAGATACGCAGTATTTT
>few|TRBJ2-3|TRBV18|.
CASSPPGKAGANTDTQYF
TGTGCCAGCTCACCCCCTGGTAAGGCGGGGGCCAACACAGATACGCAGTATTTT
>few|TRBJ1-1|TRBV21-1|.
CASSKDTGVNTEAFF
TGTGCCAGCAGCAAAGATACAGGGGTGAACACTGAAGCTTTCTTT
>.|TRBJ1-2|TRBV18|.
CASSPLGDGYTF
TGTGCCAGCTCACCATTAGGGGATGGCTACACCTTC
>few|TRBJ2-7|TRBV6-5|TRBD1
CASRDRTGGSEQYF
TGTGCCAGCAGAGACCGGACAGGGGGGAGCGAGCAGTACTTC
>.|TRBJ2-1|TRBV7-7|TRBD1
CASSLEVGQGYNEQFF
TGTGCTAGCAGCTTAGAGGTGGGACAGGGCTACAATGAGCAGTTCTTC
>few|TRBJ1-5|TRBV19|.
CASTSGGGNQPQHF
TGTGCCAGTACCTCGGGGGGCGGTAATCAGCCCCAGCATTTT
>few|TRBJ2-2|TRBV2|.
CASSVRGTGELFF
TGTGCCAGCAGTGTCCGAGGGACCGGGGAGCTGTTTTTT
>.|TRBJ2-7|TRBV19|TRBD2
CASSISRGRGYEQYF
TGTGCCAGTAGTATCTCACGCGGGAGGGGGTACGAGCAGTACTTC
>.|TRBJ2-7|TRBV5-1|TRBD2
CASNGERGTYEQYF
TGCGCCAGCAATGGTGAGCGGGGGACCTACGAGCAGTACTTC
>few|TRBJ2-3|TRBV7-9|.
CASSSRVVRTDTQYF
TGTGCCAGCAGCTCTAGGGTCGTAAGGACAGATACGCAGTATTTT
>.|TRBJ2-3|TRBV11-2|.
CASSLVGTSTDTQYF
TGTGCCAGCAGCTTAGTCGGGACTAGCACAGATACGCAGTATTTT
>.|TRBJ2-5|TRBV6-1|.
CASSPESGTRQTQYF
TGTGCCAGCAGTCCGGAGTCAGGGACCAGGCAGACCCAGTACTTC
>few|TRBJ1-4|TRBV11-2|.
CASSPFEAVNEKLFF
TGTGCCAGCAGCCCATTCGAGGCTGTTAATGAAAAACTGTTTTTT
>.|TRBJ2-5|TRBV14|.
CASSQSRGLRRGETQYF
TGTGCCAGCAGCCAGTCCCGAGGGTTACGAAGGGGAGAGACCCAGTACTTC
>few|TRBJ2-3|TRBV7-2|TRBD2
CASSRDYSGTQYF
TGTGCCAGCAGCCGGGACTATTCTGGTACGCAGTATTTT
>few|TRBJ1-2|TRBV4-1|TRBD1
CASSQPTGPVGYGYTF
TGCGCCAGCAGCCAACCGACAGGGCCCGTGGGGTATGGCTACACCTTC
>.|TRBJ2-7|TRBV5-1|TRBD2
CASSRISGTYEQYF
TGCGCCAGCAGCAGGATTAGCGGGACCTACGAGCAGTACTTC
>.|TRBJ2-7|TRBV7-2|.
CASSLGLNSYEQYF
TGTGCCAGCAGCTTAGGGCTTAACTCCTACGAGCAGTACTTC